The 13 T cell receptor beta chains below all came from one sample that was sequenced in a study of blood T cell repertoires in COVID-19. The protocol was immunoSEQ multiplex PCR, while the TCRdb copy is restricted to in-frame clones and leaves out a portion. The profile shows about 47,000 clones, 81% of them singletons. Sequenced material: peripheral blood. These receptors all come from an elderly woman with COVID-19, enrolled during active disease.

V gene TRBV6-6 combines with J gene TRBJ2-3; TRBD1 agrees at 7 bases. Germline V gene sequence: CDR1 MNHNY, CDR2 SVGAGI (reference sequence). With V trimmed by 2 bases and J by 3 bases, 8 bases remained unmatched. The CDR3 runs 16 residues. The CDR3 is CASSYGDRHTTDTQYF. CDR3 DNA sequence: TGTGCCAGCAGTTACGGGGACAGACATACAACAGATACGCAGTATTTT.

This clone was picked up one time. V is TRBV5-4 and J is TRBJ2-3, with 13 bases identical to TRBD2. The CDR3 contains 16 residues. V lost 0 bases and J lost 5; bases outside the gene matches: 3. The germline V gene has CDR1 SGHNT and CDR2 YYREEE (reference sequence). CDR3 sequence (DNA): TGTGCCAGCAGCTTGGGGGGACTAGCGGGAAAAGATACGCAGTATTTT. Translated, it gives CASSLGGLAGKDTQYF.

CDR3 DNA sequence: TGCGCCAGCAGCTTGGTCGCAGGGGGCTACACAGATACGCAGTATTTT. This codes for CASSLVAGGYTDTQYF. The J gene is TRBJ2-3, the V gene TRBV5-1, with 8 bases lining up with TRBD1. CDR1 and CDR2 (germline): SGHRS, YFSETQ. The CDR3 runs to 16 residues. J was trimmed by 2 bases and V by 0 bases; bases with no gene match: 5.

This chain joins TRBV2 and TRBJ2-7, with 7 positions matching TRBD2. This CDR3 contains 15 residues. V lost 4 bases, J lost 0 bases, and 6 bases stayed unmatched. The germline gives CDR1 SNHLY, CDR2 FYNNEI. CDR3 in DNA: TGTGCCAGCAGTGCGGCGGGAGCCTCCTCCTACGAGCAGTACTTC. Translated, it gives CASSAAGASSYEQYF.

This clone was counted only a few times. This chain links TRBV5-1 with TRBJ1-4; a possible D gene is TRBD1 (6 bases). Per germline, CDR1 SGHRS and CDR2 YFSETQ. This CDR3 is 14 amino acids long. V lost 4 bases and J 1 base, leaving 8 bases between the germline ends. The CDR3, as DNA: TGCGCCAGCAGCAAGGACAGAACTAATGAAAAACTGTTTTTT. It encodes CASSKDRTNEKLFF.

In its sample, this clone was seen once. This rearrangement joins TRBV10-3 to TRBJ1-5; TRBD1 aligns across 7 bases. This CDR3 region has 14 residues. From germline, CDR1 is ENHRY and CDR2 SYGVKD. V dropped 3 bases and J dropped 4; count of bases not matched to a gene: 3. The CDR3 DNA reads TGTGCCATCAGTGAAGGGGGCCAGAATCAGCCCCAGCATTTT. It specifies CAISEGGQNQPQHF.

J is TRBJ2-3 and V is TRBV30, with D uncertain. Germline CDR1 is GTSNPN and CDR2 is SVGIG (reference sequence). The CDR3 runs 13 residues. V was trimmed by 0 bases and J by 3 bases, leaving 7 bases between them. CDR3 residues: CAWSVLPTDTQYF. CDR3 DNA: TGTGCCTGGAGTGTACTACCGACAGATACGCAGTATTTT. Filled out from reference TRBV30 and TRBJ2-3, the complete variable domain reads SQTIHQWPATLVQPVGSPLSLECTVEGTSNPNLYWYRQAAGRGLQLLFYSVGIGQISSEVPQNLSASRPQDRQFILSSKKLLLSDSGFYLCAWSVLPTDTQYFGPGTRLTVL.

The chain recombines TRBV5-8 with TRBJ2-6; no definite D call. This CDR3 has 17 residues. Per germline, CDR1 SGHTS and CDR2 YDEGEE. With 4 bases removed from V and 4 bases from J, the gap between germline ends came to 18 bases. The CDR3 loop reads CASSPRNSRVGANVLTF. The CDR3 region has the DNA TGTGCCAGCAGCCCAAGGAATAGCCGCGTCGGGGCCAACGTCCTGACTTTC.

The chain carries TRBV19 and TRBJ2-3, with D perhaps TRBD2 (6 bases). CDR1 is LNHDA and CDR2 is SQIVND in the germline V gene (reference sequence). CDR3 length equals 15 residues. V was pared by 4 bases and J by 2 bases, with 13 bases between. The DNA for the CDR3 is TGTGCCAGTAGTAATAGGCAGGGACTCACAGATACGCAGTATTTT. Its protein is CASSNRQGLTDTQYF.

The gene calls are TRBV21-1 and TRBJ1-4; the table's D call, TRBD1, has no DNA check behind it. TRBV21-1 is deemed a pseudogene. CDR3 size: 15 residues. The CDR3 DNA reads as TGTGCCAGCGCAAATACAGGGGCGACTAATGAAAAACTGTTTTTT. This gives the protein CASANTGATNEKLFF.

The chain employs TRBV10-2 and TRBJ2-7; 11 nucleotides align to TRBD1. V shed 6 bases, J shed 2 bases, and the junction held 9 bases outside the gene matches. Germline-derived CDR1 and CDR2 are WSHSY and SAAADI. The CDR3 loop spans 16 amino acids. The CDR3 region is CASRSLRDRGTYEQYF. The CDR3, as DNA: TGCGCCAGCAGGAGTTTGCGGGACAGGGGGACCTACGAGCAGTACTTC.

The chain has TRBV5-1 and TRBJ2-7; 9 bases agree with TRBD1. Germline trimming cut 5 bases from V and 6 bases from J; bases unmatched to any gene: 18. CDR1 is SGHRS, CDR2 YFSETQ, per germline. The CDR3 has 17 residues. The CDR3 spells CASRSQPTGQGTFEQYF. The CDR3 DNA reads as TGCGCCAGCAGGTCACAACCCACCGGACAGGGGACGTTCGAGCAGTACTTC.

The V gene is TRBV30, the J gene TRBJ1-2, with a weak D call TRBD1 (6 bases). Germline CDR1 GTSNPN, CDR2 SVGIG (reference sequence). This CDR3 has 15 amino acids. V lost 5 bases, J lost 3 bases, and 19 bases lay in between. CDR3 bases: TGTGCCTGGTATAGCAGGGGCCCCGGCGACTATGGCTACACCTTC. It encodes CAWYSRGPGDYGYTF.